This T cell receptor beta chain stems from a study of CD8+ T cells in alopecia areata. The overall study: Donor skin was harvested from approximately 6-12-month-old C3H/HeJ mice with spontaneous alopecia and grafted onto approximately 7-11-week-old female C3H/HeJ recipients.

After isolation, RNA underwent reverse transcription to generate cDNA as the sequencing template. The method was immunoSEQ multiplex PCR; TCRdb's version includes in-frame clones alone and lacks a portion of them. This sample comprises about 110,000 clones, none seen once only. CDR1 is NNHDY and CDR2 is SYVADS in the germline V gene. The CDR3 loop spans 14 amino acids. On this clone: Gene names refer to mouse genes. Read sequence stops 4 residues before the CDR3 end, and the germline J gene provides the missing end.

The sequence was collected from a C3H/HeJ mouse with alopecia areata. Mice of this strain are of MHC haplotype H2-k. The sequenced sample was lesional skin. The chain joins TRBV13-3 to TRBJ1-1, with a weak D call TRBD1 (5 bases). CDR3 DNA, as far as it was read: TGTGCCAGCAGTGATCGCCTGGGGGGTGGA. It translates to CASSDRLGGG. The entire CDR3 reads CASSDRLGGGEVFF.